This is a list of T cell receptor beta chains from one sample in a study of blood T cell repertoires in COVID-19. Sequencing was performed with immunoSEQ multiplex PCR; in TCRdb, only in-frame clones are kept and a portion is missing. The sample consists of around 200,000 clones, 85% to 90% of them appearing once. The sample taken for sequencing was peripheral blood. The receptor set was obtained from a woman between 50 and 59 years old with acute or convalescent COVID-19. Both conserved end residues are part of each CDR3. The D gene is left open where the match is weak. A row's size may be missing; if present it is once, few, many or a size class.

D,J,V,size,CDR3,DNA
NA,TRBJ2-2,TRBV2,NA,CASTTAGLGLFF,TGTGCCAGCACTACCGCGGGGCTCGGGCTGTTTTTT
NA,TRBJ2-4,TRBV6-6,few,CASSQGGAKNIQYF,TGTGCCAGCAGTCAGGGGGGGGCCAAAAACATTCAGTACTTC
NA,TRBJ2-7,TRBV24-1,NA,CATSVGVQGSEQYF,TGTGCCACCAGTGTCGGGGTGCAAGGGTCAGAGCAGTACTTC
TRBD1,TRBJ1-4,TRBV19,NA,CASSSQQGAANEKLFF,TGTGCCAGTAGTTCACAACAGGGGGCTGCTAATGAAAAACTGTTTTTT
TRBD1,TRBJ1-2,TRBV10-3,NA,CAISESTGGNSYTF,TGTGCCATCAGTGAGTCAACAGGGGGGAATAGCTACACCTTC
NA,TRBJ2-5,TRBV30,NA,CAWSVYDGETQYF,TGTGCCTGGAGTGTCTACGACGGGGAGACCCAGTACTTC
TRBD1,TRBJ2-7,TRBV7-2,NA,CASSFPTGTGIGEQYF,TGTGCCAGCAGCTTCCCGACAGGGACGGGGATTGGGGAGCAGTACTTC
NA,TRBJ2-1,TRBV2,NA,CASTASSGGINNEQFF,TGTGCCAGCACCGCGTCTTCTGGAGGGATCAACAATGAGCAGTTCTTC
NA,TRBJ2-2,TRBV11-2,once,CASSFRRGETGELFF,TGTGCCAGCAGCTTCAGGAGGGGAGAAACCGGGGAGCTGTTTTTT
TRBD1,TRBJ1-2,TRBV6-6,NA,CASSWTTGGAYGYTF,TGTGCCAGCAGTTGGACGACAGGGGGAGCCTATGGCTACACCTTC
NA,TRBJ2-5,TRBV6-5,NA,CASHGRETQYF,TGTGCCAGCCACGGGAGAGAGACCCAGTACTTC
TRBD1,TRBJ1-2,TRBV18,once,CASSPETGANYGYTF,TGTGCCAGCTCACCCGAGACAGGGGCTAACTATGGCTACACCTTC
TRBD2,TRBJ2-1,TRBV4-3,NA,CASSPLVGGDDEQFF,TGCGCCAGCAGCCCATTAGTGGGAGGGGACGATGAGCAGTTCTTC
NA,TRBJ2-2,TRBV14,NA,CASSQGAGSAGELFF,TGTGCCAGCAGCCAAGGGGCGGGGTCCGCCGGGGAGCTGTTTTTT
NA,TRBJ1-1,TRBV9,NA,CASSVGRRQTLSTFF,TGTGCCAGCAGCGTAGGGCGGCGTCAGACTCTGTCGACTTTCTTT
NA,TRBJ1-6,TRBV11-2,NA,CASSQYYGQVNSPLHF,TGTGCCAGCAGCCAATACTACGGACAAGTAAATTCACCCCTCCACTTT
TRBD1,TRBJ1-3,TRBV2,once,CASLGQPSSGNTIYF,TGTGCCAGCTTGGGACAGCCGAGCTCTGGAAACACCATATATTTT
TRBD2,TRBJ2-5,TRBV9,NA,CASSPGGLSETQYF,TGTGCCAGCAGCCCGGGGGGACTATCAGAGACCCAGTACTTC
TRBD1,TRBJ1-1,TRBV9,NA,CASSAADRGTTEAFF,TGTGCCAGCAGCGCGGCCGACAGGGGGACCACTGAAGCTTTCTTT
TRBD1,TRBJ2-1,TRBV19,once,CASSIDPGQGVNEQFF,TGTGCCAGTAGTATAGATCCGGGACAGGGGGTTAATGAGCAGTTCTTC
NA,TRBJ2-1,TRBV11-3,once,CASSPGLPESYNEQFF,TGTGCCAGCAGCCCAGGACTTCCTGAATCCTACAATGAGCAGTTCTTC
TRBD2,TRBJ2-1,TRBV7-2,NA,CASSFRLAGDPEQFF,TGTGCCAGCAGCTTCAGACTAGCGGGGGATCCTGAGCAGTTCTTC
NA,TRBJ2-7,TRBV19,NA,CASKAEGVHEQYF,TGTGCCAGTAAGGCGGAAGGTGTCCACGAGCAGTACTTC
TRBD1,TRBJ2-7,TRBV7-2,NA,CASSFPRDRGSYEQYF,TGTGCCAGCAGCTTCCCCCGGGACAGGGGTTCCTACGAGCAGTACTTC
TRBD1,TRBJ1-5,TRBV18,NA,CASSPGQGEQPQHF,TGTGCCAGCTCACCTGGACAGGGTGAGCAGCCCCAGCATTTT
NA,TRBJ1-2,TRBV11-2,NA,CASSLDGRANYGYTF,TGTGCCAGCAGCTTAGATGGGAGGGCTAACTATGGCTACACCTTC
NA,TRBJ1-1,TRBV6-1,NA,CASSEAGGLYTEAFF,TGTGCCAGCAGTGAAGCGGGGGGGCTGTACACTGAAGCTTTCTTT
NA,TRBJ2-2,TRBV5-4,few,CASGLLHDTGELFF,TGTGCCAGCGGACTCTTACATGACACCGGGGAGCTGTTTTTT
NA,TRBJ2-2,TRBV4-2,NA,CASSQAVGSTGELFF,TGTGCCAGCAGCCAAGCGGTAGGGAGCACCGGGGAGCTGTTTTTT
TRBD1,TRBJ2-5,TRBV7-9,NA,CASSPPGQGGETQYF,TGTGCCAGCAGCCCCCCGGGACAGGGAGGAGAGACCCAGTACTTC
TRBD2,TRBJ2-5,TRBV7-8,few,CASSLTSGQETQYF,TGTGCCAGCAGCCTGACTAGCGGACAAGAGACCCAGTACTTC
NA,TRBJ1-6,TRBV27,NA,CATKGNFNSPLHF,TGTGCCACAAAGGGGAACTTTAATTCACCCCTCCACTTT
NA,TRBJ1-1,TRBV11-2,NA,CASSLASPGSLNTEAFF,TGTGCCAGCAGCTTAGCCTCCCCCGGGAGTCTGAACACTGAAGCTTTCTTT
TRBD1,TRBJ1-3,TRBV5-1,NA,CASSSRDRKAGNTIYF,TGCGCCAGCAGCTCCCGGGACAGGAAGGCTGGAAACACCATATATTTT
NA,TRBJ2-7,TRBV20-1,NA,CSAGQSYEQYF,TGCAGTGCGGGCCAATCCTACGAGCAGTACTTC
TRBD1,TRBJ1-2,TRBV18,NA,CASSPSGGLTGPGYTF,TGTGCCAGCTCACCCAGCGGGGGACTGACAGGGCCGGGCTACACCTTC
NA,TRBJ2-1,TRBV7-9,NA,CASSPRVQSSYNEQFF,TGTGCCAGCAGCCCCCGGGTCCAAAGCTCCTACAATGAGCAGTTCTTC
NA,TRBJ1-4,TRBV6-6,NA,CASSSYSNEKLFF,TGTGCCAGCAGTTCCTATTCTAATGAAAAACTGTTTTTT
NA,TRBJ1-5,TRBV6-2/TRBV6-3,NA,CASSYGSANQPQHF,TGTGCCAGCAGTTACGGGTCAGCGAATCAGCCCCAGCATTTT
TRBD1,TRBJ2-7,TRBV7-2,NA,CASSPDRQGNHEQYF,TGTGCCAGCAGCCCCGACCGACAGGGTAATCACGAGCAGTACTTC
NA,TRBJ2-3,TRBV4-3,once,CASSPKGGWTDTQYF,TGCGCCAGCAGCCCCAAGGGGGGGTGGACAGATACGCAGTATTTT
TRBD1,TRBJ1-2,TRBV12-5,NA,CASGLASEDRENGYTF,TGTGCTAGTGGTTTGGCTTCCGAGGACAGGGAGAATGGCTACACCTTC
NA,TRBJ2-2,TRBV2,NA,CASSGSNTGELFF,TGTGCCAGTTCCGGGTCCAACACCGGGGAGCTGTTTTTT